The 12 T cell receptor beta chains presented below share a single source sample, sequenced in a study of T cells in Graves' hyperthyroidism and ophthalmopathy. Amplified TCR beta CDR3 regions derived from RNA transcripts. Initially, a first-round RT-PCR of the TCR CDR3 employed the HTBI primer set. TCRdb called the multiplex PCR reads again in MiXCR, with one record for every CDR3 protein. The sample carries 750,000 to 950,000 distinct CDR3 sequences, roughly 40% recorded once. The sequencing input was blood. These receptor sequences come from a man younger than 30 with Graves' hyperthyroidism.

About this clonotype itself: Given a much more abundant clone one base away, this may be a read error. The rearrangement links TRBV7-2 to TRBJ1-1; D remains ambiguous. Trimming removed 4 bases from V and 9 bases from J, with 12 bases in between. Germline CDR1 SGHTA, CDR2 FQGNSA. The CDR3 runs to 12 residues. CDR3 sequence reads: CASSSGSSKAFF. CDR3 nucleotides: TGTGCCAGCAGCTCGGGGTCATCCAAAGCTTTCTTT.

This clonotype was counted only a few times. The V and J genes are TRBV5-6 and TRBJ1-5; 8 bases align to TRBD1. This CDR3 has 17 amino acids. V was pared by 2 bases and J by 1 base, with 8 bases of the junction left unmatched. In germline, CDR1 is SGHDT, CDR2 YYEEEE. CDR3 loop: CASSFSGGSVSNQPQHF. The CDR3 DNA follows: TGTGCCAGCAGCTTTTCAGGGGGCTCGGTCAGCAATCAGCCCCAGCATTTT.

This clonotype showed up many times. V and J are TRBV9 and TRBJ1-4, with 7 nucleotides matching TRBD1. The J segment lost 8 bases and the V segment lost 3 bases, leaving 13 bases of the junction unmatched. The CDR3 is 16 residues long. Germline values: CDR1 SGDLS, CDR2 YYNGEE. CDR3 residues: CASSEGGGGGWEKLFF. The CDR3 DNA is TGTGCCAGCAGCGAGGGAGGGGGAGGGGGCTGGGAAAAACTGTTTTTT.

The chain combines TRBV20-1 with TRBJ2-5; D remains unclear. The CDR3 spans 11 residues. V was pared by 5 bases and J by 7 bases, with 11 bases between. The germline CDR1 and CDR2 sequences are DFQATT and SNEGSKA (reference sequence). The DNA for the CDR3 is TGCAGTGCTCTCCTTCGCGGGACCCAGTACTTC. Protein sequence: CSALLRGTQYF.

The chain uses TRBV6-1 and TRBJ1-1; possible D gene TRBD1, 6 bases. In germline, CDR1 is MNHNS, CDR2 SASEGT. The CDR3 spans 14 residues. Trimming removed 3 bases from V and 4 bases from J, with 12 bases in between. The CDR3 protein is CASSEGWGLTEAFF. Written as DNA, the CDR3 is TGTGCCAGCAGTGAGGGTTGGGGGCTCACTGAAGCTTTCTTT.

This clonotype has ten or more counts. In nucleotides, the CDR3 is TGCAGTGCCTGGGCGGGGGCGAACTATGGCTACACCTTC. It translates to CSAWAGANYGYTF. J is TRBJ1-2 and V is TRBV20-1, with D tentatively TRBD1 (6 bases). CDR1 is DFQATT and CDR2 is SNEGSKA in the germline V gene (reference sequence). CDR3 length: 13 amino acids. The V gene lost 6 bases and the J gene lost 2 bases, with 13 bases spanning the gap.

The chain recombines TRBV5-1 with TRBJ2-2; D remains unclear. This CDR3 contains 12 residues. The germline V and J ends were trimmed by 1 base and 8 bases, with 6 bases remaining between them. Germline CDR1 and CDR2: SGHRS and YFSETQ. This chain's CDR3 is CASSLIKGELFF. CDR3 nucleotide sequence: TGCGCCAGCAGCTTGATAAAGGGGGAGCTGTTTTTT.

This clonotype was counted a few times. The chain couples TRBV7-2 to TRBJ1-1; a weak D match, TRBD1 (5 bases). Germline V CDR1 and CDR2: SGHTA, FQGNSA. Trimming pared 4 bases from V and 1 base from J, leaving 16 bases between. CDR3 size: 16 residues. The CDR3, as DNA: TGTGCCAGCAGCTCCCTGGGACGGGGGGAGAACACTGAAGCTTTCTTT. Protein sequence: CASSSLGRGENTEAFF.

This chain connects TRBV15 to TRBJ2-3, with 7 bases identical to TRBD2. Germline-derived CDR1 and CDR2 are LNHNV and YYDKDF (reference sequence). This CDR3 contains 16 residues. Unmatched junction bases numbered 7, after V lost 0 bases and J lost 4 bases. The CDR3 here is CATSREGGRGPDTQYF. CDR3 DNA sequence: TGTGCCACCAGCAGAGAAGGCGGGAGAGGTCCAGATACGCAGTATTTT.

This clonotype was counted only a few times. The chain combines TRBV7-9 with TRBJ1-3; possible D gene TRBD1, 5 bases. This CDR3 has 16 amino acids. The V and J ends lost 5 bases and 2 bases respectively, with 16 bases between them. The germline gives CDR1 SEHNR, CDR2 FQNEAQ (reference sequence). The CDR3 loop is CASSRGFSETGNTIYF. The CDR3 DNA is TGTGCCAGCAGCCGGGGCTTCTCAGAGACTGGAAACACCATATATTTT.

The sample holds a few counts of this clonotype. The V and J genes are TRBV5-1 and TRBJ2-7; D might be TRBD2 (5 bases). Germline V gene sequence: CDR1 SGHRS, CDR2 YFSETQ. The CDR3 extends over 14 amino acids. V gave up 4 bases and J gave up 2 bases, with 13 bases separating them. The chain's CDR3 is CASSPGPGAYEQYF. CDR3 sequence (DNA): TGCGCCAGCAGCCCGGGCCCCGGGGCCTACGAGCAGTACTTC.

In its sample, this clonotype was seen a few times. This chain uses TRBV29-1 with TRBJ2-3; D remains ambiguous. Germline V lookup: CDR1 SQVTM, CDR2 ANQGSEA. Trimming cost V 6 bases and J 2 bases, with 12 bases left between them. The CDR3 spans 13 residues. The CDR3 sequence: CSVHGSITDTQYF. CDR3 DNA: TGCAGCGTCCACGGTAGTATCACAGATACGCAGTATTTT.